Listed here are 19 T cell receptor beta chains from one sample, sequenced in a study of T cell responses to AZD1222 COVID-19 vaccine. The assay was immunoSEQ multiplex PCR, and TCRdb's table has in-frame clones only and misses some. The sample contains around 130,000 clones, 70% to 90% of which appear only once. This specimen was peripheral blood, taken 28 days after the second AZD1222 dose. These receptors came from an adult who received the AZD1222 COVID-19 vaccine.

The chain's CDR3 is CAGTSGFTDTQYF. The CDR3 nucleotides read TGTGCCGGAACTAGCGGGTTCACAGATACGCAGTATTTT. The V call is TRBV30, the J call TRBJ2-3; 9 bases map to TRBD2. Germline V gene data show CDR1 as GTSNPN and CDR2 as SVGIG (reference sequence). V trimming: 8 bases; J trimming: 2 bases; junction bases outside the gene matches: 5. The CDR3 loop spans 13 amino acids.

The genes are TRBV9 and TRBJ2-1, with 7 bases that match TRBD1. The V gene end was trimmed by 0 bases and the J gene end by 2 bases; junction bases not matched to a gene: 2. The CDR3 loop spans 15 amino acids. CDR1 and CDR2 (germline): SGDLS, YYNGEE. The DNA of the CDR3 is TGTGCCAGCAGCGTAGCGACAGGGACCTACAATGAGCAGTTCTTC. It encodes CASSVATGTYNEQFF.

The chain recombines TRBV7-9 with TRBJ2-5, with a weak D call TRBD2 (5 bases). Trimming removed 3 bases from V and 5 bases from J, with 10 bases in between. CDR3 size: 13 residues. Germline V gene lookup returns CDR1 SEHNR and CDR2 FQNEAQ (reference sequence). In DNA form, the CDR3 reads TGTGCCAGCAGCTTGGAGGTGCGGGAGACCCAGTACTTC. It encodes CASSLEVRETQYF.

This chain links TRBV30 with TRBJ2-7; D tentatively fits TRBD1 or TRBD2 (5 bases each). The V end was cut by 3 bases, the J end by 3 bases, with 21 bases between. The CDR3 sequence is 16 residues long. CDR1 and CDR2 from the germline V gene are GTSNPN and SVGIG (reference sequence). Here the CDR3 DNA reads TGTGCCTGGAGCGAGGGGTGGCGCAATCAACTCTACGAGCAGTACTTC. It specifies CAWSEGWRNQLYEQYF.

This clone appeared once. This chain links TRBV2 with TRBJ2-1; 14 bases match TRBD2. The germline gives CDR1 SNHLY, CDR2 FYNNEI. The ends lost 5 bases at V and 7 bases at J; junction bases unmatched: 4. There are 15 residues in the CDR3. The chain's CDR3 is CASSPGTSGSNEQFF. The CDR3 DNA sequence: TGTGCCAGCAGTCCCGGGACTAGCGGGAGTAATGAGCAGTTCTTC.

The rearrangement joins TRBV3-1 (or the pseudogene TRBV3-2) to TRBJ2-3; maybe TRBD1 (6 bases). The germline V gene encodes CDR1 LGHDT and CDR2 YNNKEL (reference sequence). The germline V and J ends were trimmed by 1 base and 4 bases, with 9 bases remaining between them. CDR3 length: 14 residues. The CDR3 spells CASSQVNRADTQYF. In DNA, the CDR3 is TGTGCCAGCAGCCAAGTTAACAGGGCAGATACGCAGTATTTT.

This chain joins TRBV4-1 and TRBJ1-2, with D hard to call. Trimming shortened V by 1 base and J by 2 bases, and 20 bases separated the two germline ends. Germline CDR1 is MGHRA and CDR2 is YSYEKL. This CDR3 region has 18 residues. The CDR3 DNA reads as TGCGCCAGCAGCCAAGCCTTTCCATTAAAGAGCGAGAACTATGGCTACACCTTC. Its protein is CASSQAFPLKSENYGYTF.

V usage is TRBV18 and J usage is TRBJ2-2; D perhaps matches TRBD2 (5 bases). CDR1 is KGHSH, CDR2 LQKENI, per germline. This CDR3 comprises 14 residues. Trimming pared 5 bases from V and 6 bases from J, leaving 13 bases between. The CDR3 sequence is CASSDKRGAGELFF. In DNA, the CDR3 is TGTGCCAGCTCAGATAAACGGGGAGCCGGGGAGCTGTTTTTT.

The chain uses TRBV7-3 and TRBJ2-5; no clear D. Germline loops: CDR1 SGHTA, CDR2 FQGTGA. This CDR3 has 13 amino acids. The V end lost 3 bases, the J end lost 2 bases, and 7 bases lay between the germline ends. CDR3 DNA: TGTGCCAGCAGCTTGTATCAACAAGAGACCCAGTACTTC. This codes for CASSLYQQETQYF.

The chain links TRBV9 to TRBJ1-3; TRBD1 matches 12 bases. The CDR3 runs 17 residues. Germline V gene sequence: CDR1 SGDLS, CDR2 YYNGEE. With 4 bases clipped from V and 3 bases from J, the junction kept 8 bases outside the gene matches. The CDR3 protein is CASSPSGTGGIGNTIYF. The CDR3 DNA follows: TGTGCCAGCAGCCCATCCGGGACAGGGGGCATTGGAAACACCATATATTTT.

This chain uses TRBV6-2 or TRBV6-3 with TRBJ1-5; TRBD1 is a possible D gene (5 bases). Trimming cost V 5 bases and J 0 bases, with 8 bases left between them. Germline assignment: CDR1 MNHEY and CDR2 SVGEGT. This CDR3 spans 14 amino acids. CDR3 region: CASSRQISNQPQHF. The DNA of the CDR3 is TGTGCCAGCAGTAGACAGATTAGCAATCAGCCCCAGCATTTT.

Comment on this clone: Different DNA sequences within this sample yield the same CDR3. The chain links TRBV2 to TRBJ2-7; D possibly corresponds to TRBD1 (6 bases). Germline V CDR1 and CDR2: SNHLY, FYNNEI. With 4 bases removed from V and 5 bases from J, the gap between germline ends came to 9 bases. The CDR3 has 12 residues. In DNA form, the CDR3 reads TGTGCCAGCAGTGTGTCAGGGGACGAGCAGTACTTC. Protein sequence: CASSVSGDEQYF. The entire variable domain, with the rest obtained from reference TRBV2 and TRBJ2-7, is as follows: EPEVTQTPSHQVTQMGQEVILRCVPISNHLYFYWYRQILGQKVEFLVSFYNNEISEKSEIFDDQFSVERPDGSNFTLKIRSTKLEDSAMYFCASSVSGDEQYFGPGTRLTVT.

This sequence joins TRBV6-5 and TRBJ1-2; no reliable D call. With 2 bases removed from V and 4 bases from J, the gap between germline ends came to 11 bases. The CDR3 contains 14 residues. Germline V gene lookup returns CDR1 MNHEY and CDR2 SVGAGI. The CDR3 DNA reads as TGTGCCAGCAGTTACGCCTCGGATGGCTATGGCTACACCTTC. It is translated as CASSYASDGYGYTF.

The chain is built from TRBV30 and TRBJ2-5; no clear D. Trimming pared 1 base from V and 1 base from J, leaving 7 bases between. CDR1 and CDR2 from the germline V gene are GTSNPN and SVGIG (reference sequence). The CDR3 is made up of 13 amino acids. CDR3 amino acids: CAWSGSPQETQYF. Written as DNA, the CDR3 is TGTGCCTGGAGTGGTAGCCCCCAAGAGACCCAGTACTTC.

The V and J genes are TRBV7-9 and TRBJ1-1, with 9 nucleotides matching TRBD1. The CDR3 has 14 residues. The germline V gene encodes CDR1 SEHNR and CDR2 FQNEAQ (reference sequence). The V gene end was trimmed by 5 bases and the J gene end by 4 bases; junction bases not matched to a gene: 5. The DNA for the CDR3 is TGTGCCAGCAGCCGCACAGGGGGCGGCACTGAAGCTTTCTTT. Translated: CASSRTGGGTEAFF.

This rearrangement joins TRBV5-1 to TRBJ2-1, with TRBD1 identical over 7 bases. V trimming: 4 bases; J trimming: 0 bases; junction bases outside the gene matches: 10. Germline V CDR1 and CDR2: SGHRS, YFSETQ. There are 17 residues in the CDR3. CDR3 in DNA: TGCGCCAGCAGCCCATGGACAGGTCAGAGCTCCTACAATGAGCAGTTCTTC. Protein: CASSPWTGQSSYNEQFF.

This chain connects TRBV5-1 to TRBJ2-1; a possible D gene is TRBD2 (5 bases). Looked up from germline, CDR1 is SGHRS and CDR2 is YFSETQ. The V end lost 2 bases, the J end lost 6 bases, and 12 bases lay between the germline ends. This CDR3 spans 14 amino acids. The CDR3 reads CASSLTNAGNEQFF. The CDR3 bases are TGCGCCAGCAGCTTAACTAATGCGGGCAATGAGCAGTTCTTC.

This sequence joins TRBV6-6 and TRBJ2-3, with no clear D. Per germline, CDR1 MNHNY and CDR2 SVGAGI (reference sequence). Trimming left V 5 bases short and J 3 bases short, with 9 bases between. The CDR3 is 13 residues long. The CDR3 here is CASSPPFTDTQYF. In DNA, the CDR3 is TGTGCCAGCAGTCCACCTTTTACAGATACGCAGTATTTT.

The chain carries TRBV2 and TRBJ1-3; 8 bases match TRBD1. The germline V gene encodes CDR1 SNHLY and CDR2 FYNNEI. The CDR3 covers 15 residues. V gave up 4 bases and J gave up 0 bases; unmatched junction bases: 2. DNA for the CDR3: TGTGCCAGCAGTGGGGACAGGTCCTCTGGAAACACCATATATTTT. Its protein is CASSGDRSSGNTIYF.